This T cell receptor (beta chain) appears in the sequencing data of a study of cytomegalovirus exposure and HLA in healthy donors. The CDR3 loop spans 17 amino acids. V lost 0 bases, J lost 3 bases, and 10 bases stayed unmatched. CDR1 is SQVTM and CDR2 is ANQGSEA in the germline V gene. 13 Jbeta primers and 60 Vbeta primers were used for the PCR. The data were produced by immunoSEQ multiplex PCR, yet TCRdb's version contains in-frame clones alone and is incomplete. The sample has roughly 300,000 clones, more than 80% seen once. The sequencing input was PBMCs. The chain links TRBV29-1 to TRBJ1-2, with TRBD1 matching over 10 bases. This TCR was recovered from a middle-aged man in good health and CMV-seropositive. The CDR3 DNA reads as TGCAGCGTTGAAGACGACCGACAGGGGGCGAAGGACTATGGCTACACCTTC. This encodes CSVEDDRQGAKDYGYTF. The whole variable domain, remainder taken from reference TRBV29-1 and TRBJ1-2, is SAVISQKPSRDICQRGTSLTIQCQVDSQVTMMFWYRQQPGQSLTLIATANQGSEATYESGFVIDKFPISRPNLTFSTLTVSNMSPEDSSIYLCSVEDDRQGAKDYGYTFGSGTRLTVV.